A single sample gave rise to the 28 T cell receptor beta chains below, sequenced in a study of cytomegalovirus exposure and HLA in healthy donors. The study ran its PCR with 60 Vbeta and 13 Jbeta primers. Only in-frame clones appear in the TCRdb table, and some are missing; sequencing was by immunoSEQ multiplex PCR. The table shows under 150,000 clones, with 75% to 85% occurring only once. Sequenced material: PBMCs. The receptors come from a man aged 45-60 years in good health and CMV-seronegative.

The V call is TRBV29-1, the J call TRBJ2-1; weak D call: TRBD2 (5 bases). Germline V gives CDR1 SQVTM, CDR2 ANQGSEA. The CDR3 totals 13 residues. V was clipped by 4 bases and J by 5 bases, with 12 bases between them. DNA for the CDR3: TGCAGCGTTGCCCGGGGATTAGACAATGAGCAGTTCTTC. It encodes CSVARGLDNEQFF.

Of note for this clone: The CDR3 does not end in the conserved phenylalanine or tryptophan, so this is likely a read error. DNA for the CDR3: TGTGCCAGCAGTTCGGTTTTGGGGCAGGCACCCCTCCACCTT. Its protein product is CASSSVLGQAPLHL. The chain carries TRBV2 and TRBJ1-6, with D perhaps TRBD1 (5 bases). The CDR3 loop spans 14 amino acids. With 5 bases removed from V and 11 bases from J, the gap between germline ends came to 16 bases. Germline loops: CDR1 SNHLY, CDR2 FYNNEI.

This clone appeared once. This rearrangement joins TRBV7-2 to TRBJ2-7, with 8 positions matching TRBD1. From germline, CDR1 is SGHTA and CDR2 FQGNSA. V gave up 1 base and J gave up 0 bases; unmatched junction bases: 8. CDR3 length equals 17 residues. CDR3 sequence: CASSLDQPGGISYEQYF. Here the CDR3 DNA reads TGTGCCAGCAGCTTAGACCAACCAGGGGGCATCTCCTACGAGCAGTACTTC.

The chain employs TRBV7-3 and TRBJ2-1; 7 bases are a match to TRBD1. With 5 bases clipped from V and 6 bases from J, the junction kept 10 bases outside the gene matches. CDR1 is SGHTA, CDR2 FQGTGA, per germline. The CDR3 is 15 amino acids. CDR3 coding DNA: TGTGCCAGCAGCACTGATGACAGGGTCGGCAATGAGCAGTTCTTC. Its translation is CASSTDDRVGNEQFF.

This clone was observed a single time. The chain employs TRBV9 and TRBJ2-1; D gene uncertain. The CDR3 is 13 amino acids. Germline CDR1 is SGDLS and CDR2 is YYNGEE. The V and J ends lost 0 bases and 6 bases respectively, with 7 bases between them. The CDR3 DNA sequence: TGTGCCAGCAGCGTAGCACTGTTCAATGAGCAGTTCTTC. Its translation: CASSVALFNEQFF.

The genes are TRBV2 and TRBJ1-5; D call uncertain. The CDR3 spans 14 residues. The germline gives CDR1 SNHLY, CDR2 FYNNEI. The ends were cut back, 3 bases at V and 6 bases at J, with 12 bases in the middle. The CDR3 is CASSEDLRGQPQHF. CDR3 bases: TGTGCCAGCAGTGAGGACCTCCGGGGTCAGCCCCAGCATTTT. Looking up the rest from reference TRBV2 and TRBJ1-5 gives the full variable domain: EPEVTQTPSHQVTQMGQEVILRCVPISNHLYFYWYRQILGQKVEFLVSFYNNEISEKSEIFDDQFSVERPDGSNFTLKIRSTKLEDSAMYFCASSEDLRGQPQHFGDGTRLSIL.

The CDR3, as DNA: TGTGCCAGTTCACTAGAAGGTTCAGATACGCAGTATTTT. It specifies CASSLEGSDTQYF. The rearrangement links TRBV5-5 to TRBJ2-3; perhaps TRBD2 as D (5 bases). This CDR3 region has 13 residues. Trimming shortened V by 8 bases and J by 4 bases, and 14 bases separated the two germline ends. Germline values: CDR1 SGHKS, CDR2 YYEKEE (reference sequence).

The genes are TRBV2 and TRBJ2-5, with 7 bases identical to TRBD1. The junction had 12 bases not matched to a gene; V was cut back by 6 bases and J by 5 bases. Germline lookup yields CDR1 SNHLY and CDR2 FYNNEI. CDR3 size: 15 residues. The CDR3 reads CASSPKTGARETQYF. DNA for the CDR3: TGTGCCAGCAGCCCGAAAACAGGGGCGAGGGAGACCCAGTACTTC.

This rearrangement joins TRBV7-6 to TRBJ1-1; a weak D match, TRBD1 (5 bases). Germline values: CDR1 SGHVS, CDR2 FNYEAQ. V lost 4 bases and J 5 bases, leaving 14 bases between the germline ends. This CDR3 region has 14 residues. The CDR3 nucleotides are TGTGCCAGCAGCTCGCGGGGGTTGGGGACTGAAGCTTTCTTT. This codes for CASSSRGLGTEAFF.

This clone showed up just a few times. The gene calls are TRBV4-1 and TRBJ2-1; 8 bases fit TRBD1. Germline V gene data show CDR1 as MGHRA and CDR2 as YSYEKL. After removal of 4 bases from V and 13 bases from J, the junction contained 15 bases not matched to a gene. The CDR3 sequence is 15 residues long. The CDR3 sequence is CASSPKGLGTGPQFF. The DNA of the CDR3 is TGCGCCAGCAGCCCCAAGGGATTGGGGACAGGCCCTCAGTTCTTC.

As to this clone: The same CDR3 is also encoded by other DNA sequences in this sample. CDR3 nucleotides: TGTGCCAGCAGCCGGGGGGCAGATACGCAGTATTTT. Protein sequence: CASSRGADTQYF. J is TRBJ2-3 and V is TRBV7-3; 7 bases line up with TRBD2. Germline V CDR1 and CDR2: SGHTA, FQGTGA. CDR3 length equals 12 residues. V lost 5 bases to trimming and J lost 4 bases; unmatched junction nucleotides: 0.

The table lists this clone with a count of one. The chain is built from TRBV4-1 and TRBJ2-5; TRBD2 agrees at 14 bases. The CDR3 is 18 amino acids. The V gene end was trimmed by 3 bases and the J gene end by 10 bases; junction bases not matched to a gene: 16. Germline CDR1 reads MGHRA; CDR2 reads YSYEKL. CDR3 nucleotides: TGCGCCAGCAGCCATTTATGGACTAGCGGGGGGTCCCCCCGCAACCAGTACTTC. Amino acids: CASSHLWTSGGSPRNQYF.

The chain carries TRBV6-5 and TRBJ2-1, with 7 bases that match TRBD2. This CDR3 region has 11 residues. CDR1 is MNHEY and CDR2 is SVGAGI in the germline V gene. The trim removed 8 bases at V and 11 bases at J, leaving 6 bases unmatched. Here the CDR3 reads CASLRGDQQFF. In DNA form, the CDR3 reads TGTGCCAGCCTCCGGGGGGACCAGCAGTTCTTC.

This chain uses TRBV4-1 with TRBJ2-3; TRBD2 matches at 15 bases. After removal of 4 bases from V and 5 bases from J, the junction contained 7 bases not matched to a gene. The CDR3 is 17 residues long. Per the germline V gene, CDR1 is MGHRA and CDR2 is YSYEKL. DNA for the CDR3: TGCGCCAGCAGCCCGCGGACTAGCGGGGGGGCGAGAGATACGCAGTATTTT. Its protein is CASSPRTSGGARDTQYF.

The chain links TRBV9 to TRBJ2-2; weak D call: TRBD2 (5 bases). From germline, CDR1 is SGDLS and CDR2 YYNGEE. The CDR3 contains 14 residues. V shed 0 bases and J shed 4 bases, with 7 bases lying between them. Here the CDR3 reads CASSVAAGTGELFF. The CDR3 bases are TGTGCCAGCAGCGTAGCGGCGGGCACCGGGGAGCTGTTTTTT.

This chain connects TRBV9 to TRBJ2-6, with 9 bases matching TRBD2. The CDR3 contains 18 residues. With 4 bases clipped from V and 4 bases from J, the junction kept 12 bases outside the gene matches. From germline, CDR1 is SGDLS and CDR2 YYNGEE. CDR3 protein: CASSPSGGGAAGANVLTF. DNA for the CDR3: TGTGCCAGCAGCCCTAGTGGCGGGGGGGCCGCGGGGGCCAACGTCCTGACTTTC.

V usage is TRBV2 and J usage is TRBJ2-5; 10 bases map to TRBD2. Trimming removed 1 base from V and 5 bases from J; junction bases left unmatched: 7. CDR1 is SNHLY and CDR2 is FYNNEI in the germline V gene. The CDR3 runs to 16 residues. The CDR3, as DNA: TGTGCCAGCAGTGAAGTAAAGCGGGGGGGGTTCGAGACCCAGTACTTC. Amino acids: CASSEVKRGGFETQYF.

The chain couples TRBV4-1 to TRBJ2-2; D possibly corresponds to TRBD1 (5 bases). Trimming stripped 4 bases from V and 3 bases from J, with 9 bases between. The CDR3 sequence is 14 residues long. CDR1 is MGHRA and CDR2 is YSYEKL in the germline V gene. CDR3 loop: CASSLQGYTGELFF. The CDR3 DNA follows: TGCGCCAGCAGCCTCCAGGGATACACCGGGGAGCTGTTTTTT.

The chain links TRBV5-1 to TRBJ2-3; 10 nucleotides agree with TRBD2. This CDR3 is 14 amino acids long. J gave up 8 bases and V 3 bases, and 6 bases lay outside the gene matches. Germline-derived CDR1 and CDR2 are SGHRS and YFSETQ. CDR3 sequence reads: CASSYSGGATTQYF. Written as DNA, the CDR3 is TGCGCCAGCAGCTACAGCGGGGGGGCTACTACGCAGTATTTT.

The CDR3 nucleotides read TGCGCCAGCAGCTTGGCGGGACAGGGGGCCGAAAACACCATATATTTT. It translates to CASSLAGQGAENTIYF. The rearrangement links TRBV5-1 to TRBJ1-3; 12 bases match TRBD1. The CDR3 sequence is 16 residues long. Germline V gene sequence: CDR1 SGHRS, CDR2 YFSETQ. V was clipped by 0 bases and J by 6 bases; unmatched bases: 4.

The chain links TRBV6-5 to TRBJ1-1; possibly TRBD1 for D (6 bases). Per germline, CDR1 MNHEY and CDR2 SVGAGI. Trimming stripped 5 bases from V and 5 bases from J, with 18 bases between. The CDR3 is made up of 15 amino acids. CDR3 amino acids: CASSAQQGRGTEAFF. Here the CDR3 DNA reads TGTGCCAGCAGTGCCCAACAGGGAAGGGGGACTGAAGCTTTCTTT.

In this sample, this clone turned up once. The chain combines TRBV29-1 with TRBJ1-3, with 7 positions matching TRBD1. CDR3 length: 12 amino acids. After removal of 6 bases from V and 4 bases from J, the junction contained 3 bases not matched to a gene. Germline V gene data show CDR1 as SQVTM and CDR2 as ANQGSEA. CDR3 loop: CSVAQGGNTIYF. The CDR3 DNA sequence: TGCAGCGTCGCACAGGGGGGAAACACCATATATTTT.

This clone occurred a few times. This chain connects TRBV29-1 to TRBJ1-1; D gene unclear. Germline V CDR1 and CDR2: SQVTM, ANQGSEA. The CDR3 covers 11 residues. V was clipped by 6 bases and J by 3 bases, with 8 bases between them. In DNA form, the CDR3 reads TGCAGCGTCAGCGGGGACACTGAAGCTTTCTTT. Its translation is CSVSGDTEAFF.

In its sample, this clone was seen a few times. The chain has TRBV19 and TRBJ2-3, with D perhaps matching TRBD2 (5 bases). Trimming pared 4 bases from V and 3 bases from J, leaving 8 bases between. This CDR3 contains 13 residues. Germline CDR1 and CDR2: LNHDA and SQIVND (reference sequence). CDR3 nucleotide sequence: TGTGCCAGTAGTAGGACTTTTACAGATACGCAGTATTTT. Translated: CASSRTFTDTQYF.

The chain carries TRBV12-5 and TRBJ2-6, with 8 bases fitting TRBD2. The germline gives CDR1 LGHNT, CDR2 FRNRAP. With V trimmed by 5 bases and J by 2 bases, 17 bases remained unmatched. The CDR3 consists of 20 residues. The CDR3: CASGPPLAGWYDAGANVLTF. The CDR3 DNA reads TGTGCTAGTGGTCCCCCCCTAGCGGGCTGGTACGATGCTGGGGCCAACGTCCTGACTTTC.

The CDR3 DNA sequence: TGCGCCAGCAAGCCTACTGGGGGCGAAGAGACCCAGTACTTC. Protein: CASKPTGGEETQYF. V and J are TRBV5-1 and TRBJ2-5; maybe TRBD1 (6 bases). V gave up 6 bases and J gave up 3 bases, with 15 bases separating them. The CDR3 consists of 14 residues. Germline loops: CDR1 SGHRS, CDR2 YFSETQ.

V usage is TRBV18 and J usage is TRBJ1-1, with 9 bases aligning to TRBD1. CDR3 length equals 14 residues. Trimming at V came to 5 bases and at J to 4 bases, leaving 5 bases not matched to a gene. CDR1 and CDR2 (germline): KGHSH, LQKENI. In DNA form, the CDR3 reads TGTGCCAGCTCAGCACAGGGGGCGGGCACTGAAGCTTTCTTT. Protein product: CASSAQGAGTEAFF.

The rearrangement uses TRBV2 and TRBJ2-4; D unresolved. The CDR3 is 12 residues long. V lost 5 bases to trimming and J lost 8 bases, with 10 bases between them. The germline gives CDR1 SNHLY, CDR2 FYNNEI. The CDR3 reads CASSRDLDIQYF. CDR3 nucleotides: TGTGCCAGCAGTCGCGACTTGGACATTCAGTACTTC.